Listed here are 4 T cell receptor beta chains from one sample, sequenced in a study of blood T cell repertoires in COVID-19. Using immunoSEQ multiplex PCR, the repertoire was profiled, and TCRdb retains in-frame clones only, with some absent. The data contain about 87,000 clones, around 91% of them singletons. The sequenced sample was peripheral blood. The receptors come from a man aged 18-30 years with COVID-19, enrolled during active disease.

CDR3 region: CASSSTGTQETQYF. The CDR3 DNA is TGCGCCAGCAGCTCCACCGGGACACAAGAGACCCAGTACTTC. The chain joins TRBV5-1 to TRBJ2-5, with D tentatively TRBD1 (6 bases). Trimming took 3 bases from V and 2 from J, leaving 11 bases between them. Germline V gene lookup returns CDR1 SGHRS and CDR2 YFSETQ. The CDR3 extends over 14 amino acids.

The rearrangement uses TRBV19 and TRBJ2-2; 7 bases are a match to TRBD2. The CDR3 runs 14 residues. Germline values: CDR1 LNHDA, CDR2 SQIVND (reference sequence). The ends lost 1 base at V and 6 bases at J; junction bases unmatched: 2. The CDR3 region has the DNA TGTGCCAGTAGTATAGCGAGCGGGGCCGGGGAGCTGTTTTTT. This sequence encodes CASSIASGAGELFF.

The V call is TRBV5-6, the J call TRBJ2-1, with TRBD2 as a possible D gene (5 bases). V shed 4 bases and J shed 0 bases, with 14 bases lying between them. Germline V lookup: CDR1 SGHDT, CDR2 YYEEEE. CDR3 length equals 16 residues. CDR3 nucleotides: TGTGCCAGCAGCCCTGGACTCCCAGGCTCCTACAATGAGCAGTTCTTC. Its protein product is CASSPGLPGSYNEQFF.

This chain joins TRBV10-1 and TRBJ1-5, with 8 positions matching TRBD1. Looked up from germline, CDR1 is WNHNN and CDR2 is SYGVQD (reference sequence). The V segment lost 6 bases and the J segment 2 bases; nucleotides outside the gene matches: 6. The CDR3 is 15 residues long. The CDR3 loop is CASSQQGECNQPQHF. DNA for the CDR3: TGCGCCAGCAGCCAACAGGGGGAATGCAATCAGCCCCAGCATTTT.